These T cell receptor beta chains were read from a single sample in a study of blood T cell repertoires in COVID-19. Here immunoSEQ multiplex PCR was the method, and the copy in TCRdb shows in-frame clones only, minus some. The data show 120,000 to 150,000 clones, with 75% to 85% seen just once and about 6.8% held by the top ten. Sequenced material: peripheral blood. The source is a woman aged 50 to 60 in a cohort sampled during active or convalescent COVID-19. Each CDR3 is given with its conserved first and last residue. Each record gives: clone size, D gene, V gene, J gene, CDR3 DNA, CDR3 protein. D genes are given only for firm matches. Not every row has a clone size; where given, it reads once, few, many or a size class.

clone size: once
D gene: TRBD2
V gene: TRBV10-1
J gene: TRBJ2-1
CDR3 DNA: TGCGCCAGCAGTGAATTAGCGGGGGGGCTCAATGAGCAGTTCTTC
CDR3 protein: CASSELAGGLNEQFF

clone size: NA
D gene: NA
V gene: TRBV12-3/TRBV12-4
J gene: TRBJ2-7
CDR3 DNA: TGTGCCAGCAGCCGGGGCTCCTACGAGCAGTACTTC
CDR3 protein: CASSRGSYEQYF

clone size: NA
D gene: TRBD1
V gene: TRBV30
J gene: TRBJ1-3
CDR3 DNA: TGTGCCTGGGCCACCGACAGGGCTGGAAACACCATATATTTT
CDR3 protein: CAWATDRAGNTIYF

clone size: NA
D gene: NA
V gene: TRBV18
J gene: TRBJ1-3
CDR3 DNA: TGTGCCAGCTCACCAAACAGCTACTCTGGAAACACCATATATTTT
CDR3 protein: CASSPNSYSGNTIYF

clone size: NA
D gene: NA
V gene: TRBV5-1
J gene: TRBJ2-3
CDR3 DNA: TGCGCCAGCAGCTTGGGGGGGACATCTAACACAGATACGCAGTATTTT
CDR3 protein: CASSLGGTSNTDTQYF

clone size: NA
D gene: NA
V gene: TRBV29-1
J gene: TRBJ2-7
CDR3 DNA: TGCAGCTGCCAGGTTGGTAGTTATCGCGAGCAGTACTTC
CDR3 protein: CSCQVGSYREQYF

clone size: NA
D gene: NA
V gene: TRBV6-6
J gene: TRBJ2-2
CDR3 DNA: TGTGCCAGCAGCACGCCAGGGGCATTTGGCACCGGGGAGCTGTTTTTT
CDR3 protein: CASSTPGAFGTGELFF

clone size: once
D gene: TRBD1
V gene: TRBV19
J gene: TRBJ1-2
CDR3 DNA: TGTGCCAGTAGTATAGGCTCGACAGGGATGGCCTATGGCTACACCTTC
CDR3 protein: CASSIGSTGMAYGYTF

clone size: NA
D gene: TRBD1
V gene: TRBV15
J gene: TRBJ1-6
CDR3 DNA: TGTGCCACCAGCGACGGGACAGGGCTTTTGTATTCACCCCTCCACTTT
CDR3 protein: CATSDGTGLLYSPLHF

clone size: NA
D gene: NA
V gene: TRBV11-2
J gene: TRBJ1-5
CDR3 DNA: TGTGCCAGCAGCTTAGACTTCAGGGGCACTCAGCCCCAGCATTTT
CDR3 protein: CASSLDFRGTQPQHF

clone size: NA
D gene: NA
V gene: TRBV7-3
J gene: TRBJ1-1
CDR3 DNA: TGTGCCAGCAGCTCAACCCATTTGAACACTGAAGCTTTCTTT
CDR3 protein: CASSSTHLNTEAFF

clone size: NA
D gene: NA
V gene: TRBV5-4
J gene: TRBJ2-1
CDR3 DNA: TGTGCCAGCAGATCGGGAGGGGGGACAGCTTACAATGAGCAGTTCTTC
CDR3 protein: CASRSGGGTAYNEQFF

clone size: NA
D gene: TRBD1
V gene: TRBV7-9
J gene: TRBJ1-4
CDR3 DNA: TGTGCCAGCAGCCCAACAGGGGGCTTTAATGAAAAACTGTTTTTT
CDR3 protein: CASSPTGGFNEKLFF

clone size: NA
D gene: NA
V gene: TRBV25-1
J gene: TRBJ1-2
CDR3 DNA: TGTGCCAGCAGTGCCCTACCACCCTATGGCTACACCTTC
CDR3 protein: CASSALPPYGYTF

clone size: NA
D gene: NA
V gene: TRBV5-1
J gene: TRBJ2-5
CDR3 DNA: TGCGCCAGCAGCTTGGCCAGTTCCGGACAGCAAGAGACCCAGTACTTC
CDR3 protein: CASSLASSGQQETQYF

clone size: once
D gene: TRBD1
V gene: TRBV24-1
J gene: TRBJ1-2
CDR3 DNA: TGTGCCACCAGTGACGGAATCCCCGGGACAGGCTATGGCTACACCTTC
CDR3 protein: CATSDGIPGTGYGYTF

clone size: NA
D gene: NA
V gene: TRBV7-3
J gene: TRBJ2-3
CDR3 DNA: TGTGCCAGCAGCTTAACTAGAAGCACAGATACGCAGTATTTT
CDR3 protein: CASSLTRSTDTQYF

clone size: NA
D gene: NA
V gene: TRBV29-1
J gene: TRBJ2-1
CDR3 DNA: TGCAGCGCGACGGTCACTGAGCAGTTCTTC
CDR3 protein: CSATVTEQFF

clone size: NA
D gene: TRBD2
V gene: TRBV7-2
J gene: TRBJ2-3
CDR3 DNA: TGTGCCAGCAGCTTACAGCCCGGGGGGGGCGGAGATACGCAGTATTTT
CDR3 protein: CASSLQPGGGGDTQYF

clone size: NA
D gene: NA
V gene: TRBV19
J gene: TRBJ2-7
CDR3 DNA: TGTGCCAGTAGTATTGGAGGGAACGAGCAGTACTTC
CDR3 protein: CASSIGGNEQYF

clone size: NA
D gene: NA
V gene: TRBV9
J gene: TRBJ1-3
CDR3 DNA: TGTGCCAGCAGCTCCCAAAACACCATATATTTT
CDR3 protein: CASSSQNTIYF

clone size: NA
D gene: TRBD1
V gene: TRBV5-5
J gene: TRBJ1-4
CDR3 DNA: TGTGCCAGCAGCGGACAGGACACTAATGAAAAACTGTTTTTT
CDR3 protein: CASSGQDTNEKLFF

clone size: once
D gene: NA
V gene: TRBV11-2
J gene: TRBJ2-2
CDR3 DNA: TGTGCCAGCAGCGAACAACAGGGCCTATACACCGGGGAGCTGTTTTTT
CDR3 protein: CASSEQQGLYTGELFF

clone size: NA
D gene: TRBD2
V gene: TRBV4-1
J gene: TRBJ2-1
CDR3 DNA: TGCGCCAGCAGCCAAGATACGGGGGGACTATACAATGAGCAGTTCTTC
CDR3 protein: CASSQDTGGLYNEQFF

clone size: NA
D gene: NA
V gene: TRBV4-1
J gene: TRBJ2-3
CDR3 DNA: TGCGCCAGCAGCCAAGCGGGGGATGCGCAGTATTTT
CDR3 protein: CASSQAGDAQYF

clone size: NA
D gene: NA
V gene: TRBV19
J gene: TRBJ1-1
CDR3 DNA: TGTGCCAGGCCATTAGAGGTCGTAGAGACTGAAGCTTTCTTT
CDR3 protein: CARPLEVVETEAFF

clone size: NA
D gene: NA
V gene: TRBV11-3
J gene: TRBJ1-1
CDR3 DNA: TGTGCCAGCAGCTTAGAGACTGTGAGAAGGGGGAACACTGAAGCTTTCTTT
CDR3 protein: CASSLETVRRGNTEAFF

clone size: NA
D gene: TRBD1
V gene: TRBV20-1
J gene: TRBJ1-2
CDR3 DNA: TGCAGTGCTAGTGAGACAGGGAGATGGGGCTATGGCTACACCTTC
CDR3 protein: CSASETGRWGYGYTF

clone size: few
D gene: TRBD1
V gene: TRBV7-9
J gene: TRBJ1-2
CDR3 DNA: TGTGCCAGCAGCTTCGGACAGGGACCCGCTGGCTACACCTTC
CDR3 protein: CASSFGQGPAGYTF